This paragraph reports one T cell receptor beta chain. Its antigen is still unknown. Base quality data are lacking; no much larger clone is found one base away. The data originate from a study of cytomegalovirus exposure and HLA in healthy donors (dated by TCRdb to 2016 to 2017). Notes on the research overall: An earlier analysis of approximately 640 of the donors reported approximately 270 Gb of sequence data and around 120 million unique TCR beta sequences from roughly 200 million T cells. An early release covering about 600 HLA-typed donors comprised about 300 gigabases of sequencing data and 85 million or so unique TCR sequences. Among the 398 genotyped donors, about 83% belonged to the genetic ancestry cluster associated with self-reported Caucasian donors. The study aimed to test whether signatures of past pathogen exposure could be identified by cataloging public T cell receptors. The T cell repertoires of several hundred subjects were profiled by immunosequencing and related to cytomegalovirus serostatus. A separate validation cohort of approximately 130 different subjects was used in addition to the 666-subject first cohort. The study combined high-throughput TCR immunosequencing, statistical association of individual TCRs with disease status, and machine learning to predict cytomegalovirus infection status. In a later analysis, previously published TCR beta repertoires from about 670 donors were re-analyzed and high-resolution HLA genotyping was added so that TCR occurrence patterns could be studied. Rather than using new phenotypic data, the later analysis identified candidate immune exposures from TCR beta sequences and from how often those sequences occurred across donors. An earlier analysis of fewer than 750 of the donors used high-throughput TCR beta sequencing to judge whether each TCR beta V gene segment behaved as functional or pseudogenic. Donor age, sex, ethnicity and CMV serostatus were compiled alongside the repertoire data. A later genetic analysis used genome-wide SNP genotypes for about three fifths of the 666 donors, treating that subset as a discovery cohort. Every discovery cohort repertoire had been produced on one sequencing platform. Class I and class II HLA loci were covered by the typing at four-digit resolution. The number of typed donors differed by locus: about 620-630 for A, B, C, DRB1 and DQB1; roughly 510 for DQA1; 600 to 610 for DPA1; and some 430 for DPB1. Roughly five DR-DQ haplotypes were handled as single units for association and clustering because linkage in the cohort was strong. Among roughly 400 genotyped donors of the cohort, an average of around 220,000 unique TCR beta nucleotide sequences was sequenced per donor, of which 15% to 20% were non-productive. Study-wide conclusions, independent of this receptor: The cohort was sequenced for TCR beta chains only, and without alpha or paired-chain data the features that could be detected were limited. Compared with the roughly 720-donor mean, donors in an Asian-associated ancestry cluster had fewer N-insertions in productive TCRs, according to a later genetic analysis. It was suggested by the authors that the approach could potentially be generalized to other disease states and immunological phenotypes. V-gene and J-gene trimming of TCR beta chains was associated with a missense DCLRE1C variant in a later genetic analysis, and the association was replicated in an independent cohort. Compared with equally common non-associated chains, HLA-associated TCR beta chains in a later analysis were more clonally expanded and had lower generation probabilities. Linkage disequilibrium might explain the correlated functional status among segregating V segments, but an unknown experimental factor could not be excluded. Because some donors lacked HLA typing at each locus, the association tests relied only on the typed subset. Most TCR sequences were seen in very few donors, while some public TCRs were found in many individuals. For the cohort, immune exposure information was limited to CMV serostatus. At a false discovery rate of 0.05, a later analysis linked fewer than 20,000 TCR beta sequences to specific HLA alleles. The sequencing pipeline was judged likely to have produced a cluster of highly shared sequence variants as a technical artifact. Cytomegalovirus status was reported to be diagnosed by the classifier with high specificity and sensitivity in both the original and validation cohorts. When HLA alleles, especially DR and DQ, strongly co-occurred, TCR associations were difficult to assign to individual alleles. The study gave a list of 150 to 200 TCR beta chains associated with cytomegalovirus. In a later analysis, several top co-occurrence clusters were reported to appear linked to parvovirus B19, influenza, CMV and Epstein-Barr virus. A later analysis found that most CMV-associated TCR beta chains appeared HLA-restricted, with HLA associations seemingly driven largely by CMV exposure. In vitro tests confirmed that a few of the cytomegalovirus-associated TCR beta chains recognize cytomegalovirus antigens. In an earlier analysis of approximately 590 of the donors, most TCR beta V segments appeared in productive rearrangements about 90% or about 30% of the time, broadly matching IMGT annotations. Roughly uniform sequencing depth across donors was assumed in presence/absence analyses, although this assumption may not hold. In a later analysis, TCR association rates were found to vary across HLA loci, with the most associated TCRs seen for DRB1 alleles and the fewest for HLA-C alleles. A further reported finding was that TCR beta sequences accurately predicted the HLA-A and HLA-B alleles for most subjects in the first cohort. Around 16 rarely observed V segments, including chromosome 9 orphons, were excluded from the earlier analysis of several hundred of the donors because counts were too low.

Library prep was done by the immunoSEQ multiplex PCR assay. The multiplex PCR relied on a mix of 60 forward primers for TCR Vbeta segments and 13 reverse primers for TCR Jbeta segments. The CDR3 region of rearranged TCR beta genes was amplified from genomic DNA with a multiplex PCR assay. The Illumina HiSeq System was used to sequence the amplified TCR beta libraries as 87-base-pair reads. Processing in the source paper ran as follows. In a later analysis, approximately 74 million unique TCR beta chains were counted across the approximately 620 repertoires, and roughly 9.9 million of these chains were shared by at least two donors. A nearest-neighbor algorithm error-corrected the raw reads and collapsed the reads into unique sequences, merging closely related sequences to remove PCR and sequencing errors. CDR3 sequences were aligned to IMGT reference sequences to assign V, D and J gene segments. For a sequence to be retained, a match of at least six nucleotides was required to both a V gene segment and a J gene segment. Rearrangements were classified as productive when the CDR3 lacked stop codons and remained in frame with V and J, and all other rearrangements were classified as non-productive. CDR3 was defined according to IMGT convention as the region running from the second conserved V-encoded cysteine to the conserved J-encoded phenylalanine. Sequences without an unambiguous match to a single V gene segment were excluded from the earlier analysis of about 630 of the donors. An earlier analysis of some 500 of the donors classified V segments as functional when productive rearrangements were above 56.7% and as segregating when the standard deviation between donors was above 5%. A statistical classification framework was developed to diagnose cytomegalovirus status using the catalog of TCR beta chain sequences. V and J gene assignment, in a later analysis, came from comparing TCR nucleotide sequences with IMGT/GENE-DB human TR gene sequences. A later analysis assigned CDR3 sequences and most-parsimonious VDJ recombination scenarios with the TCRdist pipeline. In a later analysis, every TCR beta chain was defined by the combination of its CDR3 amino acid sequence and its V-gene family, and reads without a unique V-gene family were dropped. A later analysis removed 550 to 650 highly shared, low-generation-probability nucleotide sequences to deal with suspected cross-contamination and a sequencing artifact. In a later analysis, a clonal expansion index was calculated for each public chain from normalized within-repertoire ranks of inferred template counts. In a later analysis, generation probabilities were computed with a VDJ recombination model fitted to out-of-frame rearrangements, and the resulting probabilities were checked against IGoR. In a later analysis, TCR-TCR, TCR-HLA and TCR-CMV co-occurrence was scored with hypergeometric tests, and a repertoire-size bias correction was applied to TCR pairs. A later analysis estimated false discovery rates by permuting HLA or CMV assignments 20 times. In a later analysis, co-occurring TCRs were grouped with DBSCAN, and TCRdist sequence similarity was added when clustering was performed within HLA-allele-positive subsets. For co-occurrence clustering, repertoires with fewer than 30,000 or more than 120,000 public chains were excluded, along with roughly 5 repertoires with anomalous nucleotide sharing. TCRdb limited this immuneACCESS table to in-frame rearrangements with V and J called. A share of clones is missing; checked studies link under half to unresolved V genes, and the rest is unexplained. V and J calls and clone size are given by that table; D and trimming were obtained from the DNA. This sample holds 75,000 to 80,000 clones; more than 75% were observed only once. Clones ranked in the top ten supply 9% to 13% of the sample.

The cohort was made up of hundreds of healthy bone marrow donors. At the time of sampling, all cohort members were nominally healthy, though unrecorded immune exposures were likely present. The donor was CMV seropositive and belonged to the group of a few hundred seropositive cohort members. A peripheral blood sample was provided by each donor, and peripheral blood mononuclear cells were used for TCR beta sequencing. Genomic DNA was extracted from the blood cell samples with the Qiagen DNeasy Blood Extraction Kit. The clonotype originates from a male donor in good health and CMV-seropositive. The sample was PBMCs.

The nucleotide sequence reads as follows: TGTGCCAGCAGCCCGGGACAGCGCACAGATACGCAGTATTTT. This encodes CASSPGQRTDTQYF. The chain was built from TRBV11-3 and TRBJ2-3; 7 bases in the middle match TRBD1. Relative to germline, V is missing 5 bases and J is missing 1 base, with 3 bases of the junction outside any gene match. The CDR3 starts with the cysteine, ends with the phenylalanine, and has 14 residues. The sequence is cut down to CDR3 DNA, 42 bases in frame from base 1. Via the germline V gene, CDR1 is SGHNT and CDR2 YENEEA.